The T cell receptor beta chain under discussion was sequenced for a study of beta chain features in type 1 diabetes. General observations from the study: The study found that naive, central memory and Treg TCRB repertoires appeared more similar in patients than in healthy donors. cDNA sequencing could over-represent cells with high TCR expression. Among patients with Type 1 diabetes, TCRB CDR3s were moderately but significantly shorter in every one of the four CD4+ subsets.

This clone occurred a few times. The antigen remains unidentified. The entirety of the isolated RNA underwent reverse transcription, so expressed TCRB transcripts were sequenced. This table comes from immunoSEQ multiplex PCR, and its TCRdb copy is limited to in-frame clones, with some not included. The data show approximately 250,000 clones, with roughly 25% seen just once and about 0.012% held by the top ten. Germline loops: CDR1 SEHNR, CDR2 FQNEAQ (reference sequence). This CDR3 spans 12 amino acids. V gave up 6 bases and J gave up 4 bases, with 10 bases separating them. The receptor was derived from a young woman with type 1 diabetes. V and J are TRBV7-9 and TRBJ2-7; tentative D call: TRBD1 (5 bases). Material: naive CD4+ T cells from blood. The CDR3 spells CASRQGGYEQYF. Here the CDR3 DNA reads TGTGCCAGCAGGCAGGGCGGATACGAGCAGTACTTC.